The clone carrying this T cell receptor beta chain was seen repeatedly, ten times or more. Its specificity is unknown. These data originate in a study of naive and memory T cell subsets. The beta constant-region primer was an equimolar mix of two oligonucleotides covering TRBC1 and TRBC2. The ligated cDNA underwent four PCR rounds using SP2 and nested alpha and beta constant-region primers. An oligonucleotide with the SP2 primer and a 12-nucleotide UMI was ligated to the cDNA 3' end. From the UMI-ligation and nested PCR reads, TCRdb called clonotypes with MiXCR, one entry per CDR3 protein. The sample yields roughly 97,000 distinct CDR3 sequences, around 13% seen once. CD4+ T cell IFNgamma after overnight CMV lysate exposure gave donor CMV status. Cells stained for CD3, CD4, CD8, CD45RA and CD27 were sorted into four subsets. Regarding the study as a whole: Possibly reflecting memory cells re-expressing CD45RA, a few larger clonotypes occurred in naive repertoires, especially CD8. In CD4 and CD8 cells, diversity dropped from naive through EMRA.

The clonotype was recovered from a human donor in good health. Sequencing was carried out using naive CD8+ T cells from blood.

The CDR3, as DNA: TGTGCCAGCAGCAAGGACACACATGAAGCTTTCTTT. It specifies CASSKDTHEAFF. The chain employs TRBV12-3 or TRBV12-4 and TRBJ1-1; maybe TRBD1 (5 bases). This CDR3 spans 12 amino acids. V was pared by 6 bases and J by 7 bases, with 12 bases between.